This T cell receptor beta chain was obtained from a study of blood T cell repertoires in COVID-19 (dated by TCRdb to the early 2020s). For context, the study as a whole: Collaborator samples came from the United States, Italy and Spain and covered acute and convalescent phases of COVID-19. Nearly every sample came with metadata listing a de-identified subject ID, COVID-19 status, age in years and sex. The samples were drawn from two sources: the first 160 participants of the ongoing ImmuneRACE study, and over 1,000 subjects contributed by 6 global collaborators. The prospective study material was composed of cDNA or gDNA derived from T cells, B-cell-depleted T cells, or PBMCs. The repertoires were made available in a free public database intended to serve as a resource for research on the immune response to SARS-CoV-2. The dataset comprised deeply sampled blood TCRbeta repertoires from subjects exposed to, actively infected with, or recovered from COVID-19. Where available, HLA class I and class II types were obtained from metadata supplied by the sample provider rather than from assay-based typing.

The study at large found these results: How much clinical and demographic metadata was included differed by source and by participant, and the metadata was provided uncurated.

TCRbeta CDR3 regions were amplified from genomic DNA by means of the immunoSEQ Assay, a bias-controlled multiplex PCR. The authors' analysis ran thus. Within the assay, amplification of reference gene primers was used to estimate how many nucleated cells each sample contained. To quantify the absolute abundance of each unique TCRbeta CDR3 rearrangement, sequence reads were collapsed and filtered. For each sample, productive Simpson clonality was calculated as the square root of Simpson's diversity index across productive rearrangements. Imported from immuneACCESS, the table was reduced by TCRdb to in-frame sequences with V and J called. These copies leave out some clones; in studies compared against another copy, an unresolved V gene accounts for under half, and the cause of the remainder is not known. The D gene and trimming were derived from the DNA, and the V and J assignments and clone size from that table. The sample yields hundreds of thousands of clones; roughly 90% were counted once. The ten largest clones add up to about a tenth of the sample.

This clone was detected a few times. It has no known antigen specificity. Base qualities are missing; no much larger clone stands one base away. Deletion took 1 base off V and 2 bases off J, with a span of 3 bases between the germline ends. From the cysteine up to the phenylalanine, the CDR3 has a length of 12 residues. The read is trimmed to its CDR3 DNA, 36 bases read in frame from base 1. According to the germline V gene, CDR1 reads KGHSH and CDR2 reads LQKENI. Participants in the prospective study were aged roughly 18 to 89 years, lived in more than 20 United States geographic areas, and enrolled through a virtual design. Cohort assignment in the prospective study relied on participant-reported clinical history from a screening survey and a study questionnaire. Recovered participants in ImmuneRACE Cohort 3 were defined as having two consecutive negative NP/OP PCR tests, clearance from a healthcare professional, or resolution of symptoms. In the prospective study, whole blood, serum and a nasopharyngeal or oropharyngeal swab were collected from each participant by mobile phlebotomists. Over an approximately two-month period, participants in the prospective study had the option of providing additional blood draws and questionnaires. Before DNA extraction, prospective study blood samples were shipped either frozen or at room temperature.

The V and J segments used are TRBV18 and TRBJ2-7, with no reliable assignment of the D segment. This TCR came from a woman under 40 who had recovered from COVID-19. The sample comprised PBMCs or T cells enriched from blood (not recorded which). The CDR3 region: CASSPLTYEQYF. The nucleotides are TGTGCCAGCTCACCACTTACCTACGAGCAGTACTTC.